This T cell receptor beta chain derives from a study of PD-L1 blockade in urothelial cancer (dated by TCRdb to the late 2010s). Looking at the study overall: Therapy was started at some point between 2014 and 2016 for all patients, and atezolizumab 1,200 mg was administered intravenously every 3 weeks. About 90% of the 29 patients were identified as males with urothelial cancer of bladder origin, and a prior smoking history was reported by 18 of 29 patients. An ECOG performance status of 0 or 1 was recorded for the patients, and 0 to 3 prior chemotherapy regimens had been received by the patients. Blood samples were analyzed at two time points: 3 weeks after treatment start (second dose) and 6 weeks after treatment start. Blood samples gave a median of approximately 150,000 T cells and 80,000 or so unique TCRs, with a median clonality of 0.080. The study was an exploratory multi-omic analysis of somatic, immune and clinical correlates of response to PD-L1 blockade with atezolizumab in urothelial cancer. Pretreatment tumor samples, along with matched peripheral blood serially collected before and after atezolizumab treatment, were subjected to TCR sequencing. Durable clinical benefit meant progression-free survival longer than 6 months, and TCR features were also tested against progression-free and overall survival. Whole exome sequencing and RNA sequencing of pretreatment tumors were performed alongside TCR sequencing in the same patients. Some ten patients reached durable clinical benefit, while around 19 patients did not. Pretreatment blood TCR-seq was available for twenty-nine patients, at least one posttreatment blood collection was obtained for some 25 patients, and tumor TCR-seq was available for some 25 patients.

Beyond this particular receptor, the publication reports: Greater expansion of tumor-associated TCR clones in peripheral blood 3 weeks after the start of treatment was observed in patients with durable benefit (n of about 20, p = 0.022). Improved progression-free and overall survival was associated with having pretreatment peripheral blood TCR clonality below the median. Small sample size (n ≈ 30) and many exploratory analyses mean the results are intended to be hypothesis-generating.

The time point label, as the study defines it: pretreatment peripheral blood. The cohort comprised 25 to 35 patients with locally advanced or metastatic urothelial carcinoma treated at Memorial Sloan Kettering on a trial protocol. Peripheral blood mononuclear cells were collected pretreatment and during treatment, with between 1 and 8 total time points obtained per patient. The Qiagen DNeasy Blood extraction kit was used to purify genomic DNA from total PBMCs and tumor samples. PBMCs were collected pretreatment and during treatment, and were isolated and stored as previously described. The junction shows trimming of 3 bases on V and 0 bases on J, plus 11 bases between the germline ends. The CDR3 numbers 15 residues from cysteine through phenylalanine. Solely the CDR3 DNA is kept, with 45 bases framed from the first base. CDR1 GTSNPN and CDR2 SVGIG are derived from the germline V gene (reference sequence).

Each PCR received spiked-in synthetic TCR analog templates so that absolute template abundance could be estimated from read counts. The immunoSEQ assay used bias-controlled V and J gene primers to amplify TCRbeta CDR3 regions from genomic DNA. Rearranged TCRbeta segments were sequenced at approximately 20X coverage. The source study handled its data this way. Sequencing errors were corrected by clustering, and CDR3s were annotated against IMGT so that V, D and J genes could be assigned. Only productive TCRbeta rearrangements were used in downstream analyses, excluding out-of-frame or stop-codon sequences. Clonality was calculated as one minus the Shannon entropy normalized by the log of the number of unique productive sequences. Fisher's exact test with Benjamini-Hochberg correction, using a cutoff of adjusted p below 0.01, was how clones that differed between time points or between blood and tumor were identified. The clones in this table, taken by TCRdb from immuneACCESS, are in-frame only. Not every clone is retained; where verified, under half of the shortfall comes from an unresolved V gene, and the cause of the rest is unknown. V, J and clone size are taken as reported in that table, and D and trimming were inferred from the DNA itself. The sample has tens of thousands of clones on record, 84% of them singletons. Together, the top ten hold roughly 8.3% of the sample.

Notes on this clone: No antigen is known for it. There are no base qualities to consult, and no much larger clone falls within one base.

The V and J genes are TRBV30 and TRBJ1-4; the D gene is perhaps TRBD1, on 6 matching bases. This specimen consisted of PBMCs, obtained around atezolizumab (anti-PD-L1) treatment. The sequence derives from a woman in her 70s with urothelial cancer. The bases are TGTGCCTGGAGAGAGGGACAAGCAACTAATGAAAAACTGTTTTTT. Its product reads: CAWREGQATNEKLFF.